One sample yielded the 21 T cell receptor beta chains listed below, sequenced in a study of shared clonotypes between healthy human individuals. TCRdb keeps only in-frame clones here, not all; method: immunoSEQ multiplex PCR. The data contain millions of clones, approximately 95% of them singletons. The source material was naive CD4+ T cells from PBMCs. Subset: CD45RA+ positively selected. All receptors derive from a man in his late teens or twenties in good health. Some clones in this sample may be carry-over from other donors' samples.

The chain joins TRBV30 to TRBJ1-6; the D is unclear. CDR1 and CDR2 (germline): GTSNPN, SVGIG (reference sequence). Trimming took 0 bases from V and 0 from J, leaving 6 bases between them. This CDR3 contains 15 residues. The CDR3 is CAWSVQTSYNSPLHF. The DNA of the CDR3 is TGTGCCTGGAGTGTACAGACCTCCTATAATTCACCCCTCCACTTT.

V and J are TRBV11-2 and TRBJ1-2, with D possibly TRBD1 on 6 matching bases. The germline gives CDR1 SGHAT, CDR2 FQNNGV. The V end lost 4 bases, the J end lost 0 bases, and 9 bases lay between the germline ends. The length of the CDR3 is 14 residues. The CDR3 nucleotides are TGTGCCAGCAGCTGGACAGCCCCTAACTATGGCTACACCTTC. It codes for CASSWTAPNYGYTF. The entire variable domain, with the rest obtained from reference TRBV11-2 and TRBJ1-2, is as follows: EAGVAQSPRYKIIEKRQSVAFWCNPISGHATLYWYQQILGQGPKLLIQFQNNGVVDDSQLPKDRFSAERLKGVDSTLKIQPAKLEDSAVYLCASSWTAPNYGYTFGSGTRLTVV.

The CDR3 spells CATSRQKRDSNQPQHF. The CDR3 nucleotides read TGTGCCACCAGCAGACAGAAGCGCGATAGCAATCAGCCCCAGCATTTT. The chain employs TRBV15 and TRBJ1-5; no clear D gene. Per the germline V gene, CDR1 is LNHNV and CDR2 is YYDKDF (reference sequence). V lost 2 bases and J 0 bases, leaving 11 bases between the germline ends. The CDR3 spans 16 residues. Using reference TRBV15 and TRBJ1-5 for the parts outside the CDR3, the full variable domain is DAMVIQNPRYQVTQFGKPVTLSCSQTLNHNVMYWYQQKSSQAPKLLFHYYDKDFNNEADTPDNFQSRRPNTSFCFLDIRSPGLGDTAMYLCATSRQKRDSNQPQHFGDGTRLSIL.

A remark on this clone: This sample also contains other DNA sequences that code for the same CDR3. V and J are TRBV5-4 and TRBJ1-1; tentative D call: TRBD1 (6 bases). The CDR3 extends over 14 amino acids. Trimming removed 0 bases from V and 5 bases from J, with 11 bases in between. Per germline, CDR1 SGHNT and CDR2 YYREEE (reference sequence). CDR3 amino acids: CASSLEGGRTEAFF. DNA of the CDR3: TGTGCCAGCAGCTTGGAAGGGGGGAGGACTGAAGCTTTCTTT.

The chain employs TRBV5-1 and TRBJ1-3; D unclear. The germline CDR1 and CDR2 sequences are SGHRS and YFSETQ. The CDR3 has 14 amino acids. V was cut by 5 bases and J by 4 bases, with 13 bases left in between. The CDR3 region has the DNA TGCGCCAGCAGTTCGGCACCTTGGGGAAACACCATATATTTT. It translates to CASSSAPWGNTIYF.

The CDR3 DNA is TGTGCCTGGATCAATGTTGTGCGGGAGGCTCTGATCCAAGAGACCCAGTACTTC. It codes for CAWINVVREALIQETQYF. The chain links TRBV30 to TRBJ2-5; 8 bases line up with TRBD2. J gave up 1 base and V 4 bases, and 17 bases lay outside the gene matches. There are 18 residues in the CDR3. CDR1 is GTSNPN and CDR2 is SVGIG in the germline V gene (reference sequence). The variable domain in full, with the rest retrieved from reference TRBV30 and TRBJ2-5, is SQTIHQWPATLVQPVGSPLSLECTVEGTSNPNLYWYRQAAGRGLQLLFYSVGIGQISSEVPQNLSASRPQDRQFILSSKKLLLSDSGFYLCAWINVVREALIQETQYFGPGTRLLVL.

The chain employs TRBV5-1 and TRBJ2-3, with a possible D match to TRBD2 (5 bases). V was pared by 0 bases and J by 4 bases, with 12 bases between. Germline CDR1 is SGHRS and CDR2 is YFSETQ. This CDR3 is 15 amino acids long. CDR3 residues: CASSLGVSEADTQYF. CDR3 in DNA: TGCGCCAGCAGCTTGGGAGTTTCGGAGGCAGATACGCAGTATTTT.

A remark on this clone: This sample also contains other DNA sequences that code for the same CDR3. J is TRBJ1-5 and V is TRBV6-1, with D maybe TRBD1 (6 bases). The V end lost 6 bases, the J end lost 5 bases, and 8 bases lay between the germline ends. The germline CDR1 and CDR2 sequences are MNHNS and SASEGT. The CDR3 runs 12 residues. The CDR3: CASRGADQPQHF. CDR3 coding DNA: TGTGCCAGCAGGGGGGCGGATCAGCCCCAGCATTTT.

The CDR3 spells CASSLIVGGGYTF. CDR3 in DNA: TGTGCCAGCAGCCTTATAGTAGGGGGCGGCTACACCTTC. The chain employs TRBV5-4 and TRBJ1-2, with TRBD1 identical over 7 bases. Germline lookup yields CDR1 SGHNT and CDR2 YYREEE (reference sequence). With 4 bases clipped from V and 8 bases from J, the junction kept 8 bases outside the gene matches. This CDR3 region has 13 residues.

J is TRBJ1-2 and V is TRBV18, with D maybe TRBD1 (5 bases). The V gene lost 0 bases and the J gene lost 3 bases, with 14 bases spanning the gap. Germline loops: CDR1 KGHSH, CDR2 LQKENI. The CDR3 is made up of 16 amino acids. The CDR3 nucleotides read TGTGCCAGCTCACCACCGGGGCAGCGTAATCACTATGGCTACACCTTC. Encoded protein: CASSPPGQRNHYGYTF.

This chain joins TRBV19 and TRBJ2-2; 10 nucleotides align to TRBD2. The CDR3 extends over 15 amino acids. Looked up from germline, CDR1 is LNHDA and CDR2 is SQIVND (reference sequence). V trimming: 6 bases; J trimming: 4 bases; junction bases outside the gene matches: 5. The CDR3 nucleotides are TGTGCCAGTAGGGCTAGCGGGAGAAGCACCGGGGAGCTGTTTTTT. It is translated as CASRASGRSTGELFF.

DNA for the CDR3: TGTGCCAGCAGCTTCCGACTAGAGGTGGTCACCGGGGAGCTGTTTTTT. This encodes CASSFRLEVVTGELFF. The J gene is TRBJ2-2, the V gene TRBV9; D is possibly TRBD2 (6 bases). Trimming stripped 4 bases from V and 4 bases from J, with 17 bases between. Germline CDR1 and CDR2: SGDLS and YYNGEE. The CDR3 extends over 16 amino acids.

The DNA for the CDR3 is TGTGCCAGTACCCCCCGCAGGGGGATGGAGACCCAGTACTTC. Its protein is CASTPRRGMETQYF. The chain couples TRBV19 to TRBJ2-5, with 7 bases lining up with TRBD1. Germline V lookup: CDR1 LNHDA, CDR2 SQIVND (reference sequence). V was clipped by 7 bases and J by 5 bases; unmatched bases: 10. The CDR3 is made up of 14 amino acids. Looking up the rest from reference TRBV19 and TRBJ2-5 gives the full variable domain: DGGITQSPKYLFRKEGQNVTLSCEQNLNHDAMYWYRQDPGQGLRLIYYSQIVNDFQKGDIAEGYSVSREKKESFPLTVTSAQKNPTAFYLCASTPRRGMETQYFGPGTRLLVL.

The chain couples TRBV5-1 to TRBJ2-5; TRBD2 agrees at 12 bases. This CDR3 contains 14 residues. J gave up 5 bases and V 6 bases, and 5 bases lay outside the gene matches. Germline CDR1 SGHRS, CDR2 YFSETQ. In DNA, the CDR3 is TGCGCCAGCACCCCGGGGACTAGCGGGGAGACCCAGTACTTC. Protein: CASTPGTSGETQYF.

This chain joins TRBV6-1 and TRBJ1-5; no reliable D call. The CDR3 has 15 amino acids. V lost 3 bases to trimming and J lost 0 bases, with 9 bases between them. Germline CDR1 is MNHNS and CDR2 is SASEGT. The CDR3 DNA sequence: TGTGCCAGCAGTGACACGATAGTTAGCAATCAGCCCCAGCATTTT. Amino acids: CASSDTIVSNQPQHF.

V and J are TRBV6-5 and TRBJ2-7; weak D call: TRBD1 (6 bases). This CDR3 is 15 amino acids long. The V end was cut by 2 bases, the J end by 4 bases, with 15 bases between. Germline V gene lookup returns CDR1 MNHEY and CDR2 SVGAGI. Written as DNA, the CDR3 is TGTGCCAGCAGTTACGGGTTCGCACAGGGATACGAGCAGTACTTC. Protein sequence: CASSYGFAQGYEQYF.

The genes are TRBV29-1 and TRBJ1-4, with D unresolved. V dropped 5 bases and J dropped 12 bases, with 16 bases sitting between them. Germline assignment: CDR1 SQVTM and CDR2 ANQGSEA. This CDR3 contains 12 residues. The CDR3 nucleotides are TGCAGCGTTATGACAATCGGACGGGAACTGTTTTTT. Encoded protein: CSVMTIGRELFF.

In DNA form, the CDR3 reads TGTGCCAGCAGTAATCAGGGGTTGACTAATGAAAAACTGTTTTTT. Its translation: CASSNQGLTNEKLFF. The rearrangement links TRBV2 to TRBJ1-4; TRBD1 might be the D (6 bases). Trimming removed 5 bases at V and 2 bases at J, with 12 bases between. CDR1 and CDR2 from the germline V gene are SNHLY and FYNNEI. This CDR3 has 15 residues.

This chain connects TRBV13 to TRBJ2-1; 8 bases are shared with TRBD2. CDR3 length equals 15 residues. Germline V lookup: CDR1 PRHDT, CDR2 FYEKMQ (reference sequence). After removal of 3 bases from V and 6 bases from J, the junction contained 7 bases not matched to a gene. In DNA, the CDR3 is TGTGCCAGCAGCTTGCCCGGGACTAGTATCAATGAGCAGTTCTTC. Its protein product is CASSLPGTSINEQFF.

This sequence joins TRBV10-3 and TRBJ2-2; 8 bases fit TRBD1. The V gene end was trimmed by 10 bases and the J gene end by 7 bases; junction bases not matched to a gene: 11. This CDR3 contains 14 residues. Germline V gene sequence: CDR1 ENHRY, CDR2 SYGVKD. This chain's CDR3 is CATGQGLNGGELFF. The CDR3 nucleotides read TGTGCCACCGGACAGGGTTTAAATGGCGGGGAGCTGTTTTTT.

The V gene is TRBV7-8, the J gene TRBJ2-3; D might be TRBD1 or TRBD2, each matching 6 bases. The V gene lost 1 base and the J gene lost 1 base, with 9 bases spanning the gap. Germline V gene lookup returns CDR1 SGHVS and CDR2 FQNEAQ. This CDR3 contains 15 residues. The CDR3 nucleotides are TGTGCCAGCAGCTTAGGGAGGGGGGGCACAGATACGCAGTATTTT. Its protein is CASSLGRGGTDTQYF.